Sequencing of this T cell receptor (beta chain) was carried out in a study of OX40 agonist ivuxolimab in advanced cancers. Note on this clone: Its antigen is unidentified.

The V end was cut by 1 base, the J end by 6 bases, with 0 bases between. CDR1 and CDR2 from the germline V gene are PRHDT and FYEKMQ (reference sequence). The CDR3 has 11 amino acids. Sequencing was performed with immunoSEQ multiplex PCR; in TCRdb, only in-frame clones are kept and a portion is missing. Of around 60,000 clones listed, about nine tenths were seen once; the top ten hold roughly 25%. General study results and limits: Relatively little clonal expansion, among the lowest observed, appeared in partial responders at 0.1-3.0 mg/kg. There were, on average, more expanded clones in CD8+ T cells than in CD4+. With doses of 0.1 to 3.0 mg/kg, CD4+ and CD8+ blood T cells had undergone clonal expansion by week 6. Not determined was the antigen specificity of the expanded peripheral T cells.

This material consisted of CD4+ or CD8+ T cells sorted from blood, taken in a trial of the OX40 agonist ivuxolimab. This sequence joins TRBV13 and TRBJ2-2, with D unresolved. The TCR was taken from an adult with an advanced solid tumor such as melanoma, head and neck, liver or kidney cancer. Here the CDR3 reads CASSLAGELFF. The CDR3 bases are TGTGCCAGCAGCTTAGCCGGGGAGCTGTTTTTT.